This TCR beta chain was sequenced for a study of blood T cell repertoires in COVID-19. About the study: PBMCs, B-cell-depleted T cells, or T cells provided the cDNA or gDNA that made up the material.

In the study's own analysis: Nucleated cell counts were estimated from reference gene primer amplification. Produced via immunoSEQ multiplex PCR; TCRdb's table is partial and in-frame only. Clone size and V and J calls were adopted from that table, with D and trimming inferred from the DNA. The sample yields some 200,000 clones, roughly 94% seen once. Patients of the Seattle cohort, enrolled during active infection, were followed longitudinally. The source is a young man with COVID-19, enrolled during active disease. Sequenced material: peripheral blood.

As DNA, the CDR3 is TGTGCCAGCAGTTCAACTAGCGCCCAAGAGACCCAGTACTTC. Its protein product is CASSSTSAQETQYF. The V and J genes are TRBV6-5 and TRBJ2-5; TRBD2 matches 7 bases. The CDR3 consists of 14 residues. Per the germline V gene, CDR1 is MNHEY and CDR2 is SVGAGI. V trimming: 4 bases; J trimming: 1 base; junction bases outside the gene matches: 3.